The 20 T cell receptor beta chains below all came from one sample that was sequenced in a study of T cell repertoires in cytomegalovirus infection. What these receptors recognize is not known. MiXCR was run by TCRdb on the reads, yielding one entry per CDR3 protein. The table includes fewer than 950,000 distinct CDR3 sequences, about 33% detected once. The sample in question was cultured CD8+ T cells from PBMCs, obtained from culture after CMV antigen stimulation. The origin of the receptors is a human donor in good health (CMV status not recorded). Some clones in this sample may be carry-over from other donors' samples.

The gene calls are TRBV10-3 and TRBJ1-1, with a possible D match to TRBD1 (5 bases). The CDR3 runs to 14 residues. V gave up 7 bases and J gave up 1 base, with 13 bases separating them. Germline assignment: CDR1 ENHRY and CDR2 SYGVKD. CDR3 bases: TGTGCCATCACGGAGGGGTTTCGGAACACTGAAGCTTTCTTT. Translated: CAITEGFRNTEAFF.

Many counts were recorded for this clonotype. Given a much more abundant clone one base away, this may be a read error. The genes are TRBV7-9 and TRBJ1-1, with a tentative D call TRBD1 (6 bases). V lost 5 bases, J lost 6 bases, and 10 bases lay in between. There are 12 residues in the CDR3. Germline V gene lookup returns CDR1 SEHNR and CDR2 FQNEAQ (reference sequence). This chain's CDR3 is CASSQGGPEAFF. In DNA form, the CDR3 reads TGTGCCAGCAGCCAAGGGGGGCCTGAAGCTTTCTTT. Combining the CDR3 with reference TRBV7-9 and TRBJ1-1 gives the whole variable domain DTGVSQNPRHKITKRGQNVTFRCDPISEHNRLYWYRQTLGQGPEFLTYFQNEAQLEKSRLLSDRFSAERPKGSFSTLEIQRTEQGDSAMYLCASSQGGPEAFFGQGTRLTVV.

This clonotype was counted a few times. This chain uses TRBV6-5 with TRBJ1-1; D is unresolved. V shed 6 bases and J shed 3 bases, with 8 bases lying between them. Germline V lookup: CDR1 MNHEY, CDR2 SVGAGI. This CDR3 is built from 12 residues. The CDR3 here is CASRKRYTEAFF. The CDR3 DNA sequence: TGTGCCAGCAGAAAGAGATACACTGAAGCTTTCTTT.

This chain links TRBV7-8 with TRBJ1-1; D gene unclear. V was trimmed by 4 bases and J by 11 bases, leaving 11 bases between them. This CDR3 comprises 11 residues. Germline V gives CDR1 SGHVS, CDR2 FQNEAQ. The CDR3, as DNA: TGTGCCAGCAGCTCTAAGACGCGCGCTTTCTTT. Translating gives CASSSKTRAFF.

This clonotype turned up a few times. J is TRBJ1-3 and V is TRBV12-3 or TRBV12-4; 8 bases fit TRBD1. The CDR3 covers 17 residues. V trimming: 1 base; J trimming: 2 bases; junction bases outside the gene matches: 7. The CDR3 spells CASSLEPGGVPGNTIYF. The CDR3, as DNA: TGTGCCAGCAGTTTAGAACCAGGGGGCGTCCCTGGAAACACCATATATTTT.

The chain has TRBV19 and TRBJ2-7; the D gene is possibly TRBD1 (6 bases). Germline V gives CDR1 LNHDA, CDR2 SQIVND (reference sequence). This CDR3 comprises 13 residues. V lost 5 bases and J lost 3, with 11 bases in between. The CDR3, as DNA: TGTGCCAGTAGTCCGGGACATAACTACGAGCAGTACTTC. Amino acids: CASSPGHNYEQYF.

The V and J genes are TRBV7-2 and TRBJ2-7, with 7 bases lining up with TRBD2. Unmatched junction bases numbered 4, after V lost 8 bases and J lost 6 bases. The V gene's germline CDR1 is SGHTA and CDR2 FQGNSA. The CDR3 has 11 residues. The DNA for the CDR3 is TGTGCCAGCGGATGGGGGGGCGAGCAGTACTTC. Residues: CASGWGGEQYF.

Only one count was recorded for this clonotype. The missing conserved phenylalanine or tryptophan at the end of this CDR3 makes a read error likely. V gene TRBV7-2 combines with J gene TRBJ1-2; D remains unclear. Germline V gene data show CDR1 as SGHTA and CDR2 as FQGNSA. This CDR3 is built from 15 residues. The V end lost 8 bases, the J end lost 2 bases, and 18 bases lay between the germline ends. As DNA, the CDR3 is TGTGCCAGCTATACCCCGGGTCGGTCGAACTATGGCTACACCATC. It yields the protein CASYTPGRSNYGYTI.

This clonotype came up a few times. The rearrangement uses TRBV4-1 and TRBJ2-1, with 7 positions matching TRBD2. The V segment lost 0 bases and the J segment 7 bases; nucleotides outside the gene matches: 6. The CDR3 is 15 amino acids. Germline V gene lookup returns CDR1 MGHRA and CDR2 YSYEKL. In DNA, the CDR3 is TGCGCCAGCAGCCAAGAAAGCGGGGCCCTAAATGAGCAGTTCTTC. Protein: CASSQESGALNEQFF.

The V and J genes are TRBV2 and TRBJ1-1; possible D gene TRBD1, 5 bases. This CDR3 is built from 10 residues. Germline lookup yields CDR1 SNHLY and CDR2 FYNNEI. V was clipped by 8 bases and J by 12 bases, with 13 bases between them. The CDR3 bases are TGTGCCAGCGAGGGGAAAAGGACTTTCTTT. Amino acid sequence: CASEGKRTFF.

The rearrangement links TRBV20-1 to TRBJ2-1; 7 bases are shared with TRBD2. V lost 5 bases to trimming and J lost 3 bases; unmatched junction nucleotides: 7. The germline V gene encodes CDR1 DFQATT and CDR2 SNEGSKA (reference sequence). The CDR3 sequence is 14 residues long. The CDR3: CSAAGLSIYNEQFF. CDR3 DNA: TGCAGTGCTGCGGGACTATCTATCTACAATGAGCAGTTCTTC.

The chain recombines TRBV5-4 with TRBJ1-1; D not resolved. The CDR3 extends over 14 amino acids. The germline V and J ends were trimmed by 0 bases and 1 base, with 7 bases remaining between them. The V gene's germline CDR1 is SGHNT and CDR2 YYREEE (reference sequence). DNA for the CDR3: TGTGCCAGCAGCTTGGAGGAACAGAACACTGAAGCTTTCTTT. This codes for CASSLEEQNTEAFF.

The chain links TRBV27 to TRBJ2-1; 8 bases match TRBD2. The trim removed 6 bases at V and 7 bases at J, leaving 11 bases unmatched. The CDR3 has 15 residues. Germline V gene sequence: CDR1 MNHEY, CDR2 SMNVEV (reference sequence). CDR3 in amino acids: CASRGAGAPRNEQFF. CDR3 in DNA: TGTGCCAGCAGGGGAGCGGGGGCCCCCCGAAATGAGCAGTTCTTC.

The rearrangement uses TRBV7-9 and TRBJ2-7; 7 bases are a match to TRBD1. Germline values: CDR1 SEHNR, CDR2 FQNEAQ (reference sequence). J lost 13 bases, V lost 0 bases, and 6 bases had no gene match. This CDR3 contains 12 residues. The CDR3, as DNA: TGTGCCAGCAGCTTAGCCGACAGGGTCAAATACTTC. Its translation is CASSLADRVKYF.

This clonotype occurred a few times. The gene calls are TRBV24-1 and TRBJ2-1, with 11 bases fitting TRBD2. Germline CDR1 reads KGHDR; CDR2 reads SFDVKD. The CDR3 is 18 residues long. Unmatched junction bases numbered 12, after V lost 2 bases and J lost 7 bases. DNA of the CDR3: TGTGCCACCAGTGATTCGCGACATAGCGGGGGGGGAAAGAATGAGCAGTTCTTC. It is translated as CATSDSRHSGGGKNEQFF.

CDR3 sequence: CASSWGREDTQYF. DNA of the CDR3: TGTGCCAGCAGTTGGGGGCGGGAAGATACGCAGTATTTT. The chain recombines TRBV27 with TRBJ2-3, with D perhaps given as TRBD1 or TRBD2 (6 bases each). Germline CDR1 and CDR2: MNHEY and SMNVEV (reference sequence). The CDR3 runs to 13 residues. Trimming removed 4 bases from V and 5 bases from J, with 10 bases in between.

This clonotype was detected many times. The V gene is TRBV7-2, the J gene TRBJ2-6; no firm D call. The CDR3 covers 13 residues. The germline CDR1 and CDR2 sequences are SGHTA and FQGNSA. The V and J ends lost 7 bases and 13 bases respectively, with 17 bases between them. The CDR3 region is CASTPSLARVLTF. CDR3 sequence (DNA): TGTGCCAGCACCCCCAGCCTGGCCAGGGTCCTGACTTTC. The full variable domain, completed using reference TRBV7-2 and TRBJ2-6, is GAGVSQSPSNKVTEKGKDVELRCDPISGHTALYWYRQSLGQGLEFLIYFQGNSAPDKSGLPSDRFSAERTGGSVSTLTIQRTQQEDSAVYLCASTPSLARVLTFGAGSRLTVL.

This chain links TRBV19 with TRBJ2-1, with TRBD2 identical over 12 bases. The ends lost 4 bases at V and 8 bases at J; junction bases unmatched: 6. The CDR3 contains 15 residues. Germline V CDR1 and CDR2: LNHDA, SQIVND (reference sequence). The CDR3 loop is CASSTRLAGEDEQFF. In DNA form, the CDR3 reads TGTGCCAGTAGTACCCGACTAGCGGGGGAAGATGAGCAGTTCTTC.

The chain combines TRBV20-1 with TRBJ1-5; 10 nucleotides agree with TRBD1. The length of the CDR3 is 15 residues. Per the germline V gene, CDR1 is DFQATT and CDR2 is SNEGSKA (reference sequence). Unmatched junction bases numbered 7, after V lost 7 bases and J lost 1 base. In DNA, the CDR3 is TGCAGTGTCCCGGGACAGGGGTCGAGCAATCAGCCCCAGCATTTT. This encodes CSVPGQGSSNQPQHF.

The V call is TRBV15, the J call TRBJ1-2, with D perhaps matching TRBD1 (6 bases). CDR1 and CDR2 (germline): LNHNV, YYDKDF (reference sequence). The CDR3 length is 16 residues. V lost 1 base and J lost 0, with 12 bases in between. The chain's CDR3 is CATSRGKEGANYGYTF. The DNA of the CDR3 is TGTGCCACCAGCAGAGGGAAGGAGGGGGCTAACTATGGCTACACCTTC.